This T cell receptor (beta chain) was profiled in a study of CD8 T cells in ankylosing spondylitis. Study results and caveats: Reportedly, disease-linked clones are significantly enriched in ankylosing spondylitis patients' matched synovial fluid. Among TCR beta sequences, a motif of under 10 highly homologous variants appeared characteristic of ankylosing spondylitis blood. As for the disease-linked clones, they showed a CD8+ phenotype and occurred at relatively low frequencies in peripheral blood.

Quantitative 5'-RACE with molecular barcodes was used to make the TCR beta libraries. From the 5' RACE reads, TCRdb called clonotypes with MiXCR, one entry per CDR3 protein. The sample gives about 480,000 distinct CDR3 sequences, more than 15% of which show up once; 0.85% to 1.3% is in the top ten. Comment on this clonotype: What it binds is not known.

Sequencing was done on a sample of blood, either unsorted or a sorted T cell fraction (not recorded which). The TCR sequence derives from a male donor with ankylosing spondylitis.

CDR3 coding DNA: TGTGCCAGCAGCCTGACAGGGGGCGTCGATTCACCCCTCCACTTT. Translation: CASSLTGGVDSPLHF. V and J are TRBV7-2 and TRBJ1-6, with 10 bases aligning to TRBD1. The CDR3 spans 15 residues. V trimming: 5 bases; J trimming: 8 bases; junction bases outside the gene matches: 6. CDR1 is SGHTA, CDR2 FQGNSA, per germline.